Listed below are T cell receptor beta chains from one sample, sequenced in a study of shared clonotypes between healthy human individuals. Libraries were prepared by immunoSEQ multiplex PCR; TCRdb keeps only in-frame clonotypes and omits some of them. Of approximately 500,000 clones in the sample, almost 97% were seen once. The sample was naive CD4+ T cells sorted from blood. Receptors originate from a woman aged 25 to 39 in good health. Each CDR3 is given with its conserved first and last residue. Fields, in order: D gene, J gene, V gene, clone size, CDR3 DNA, CDR3 protein. D genes are given only for firm matches. Rows give clone size only sometimes, using once, few, many, or a class for an expanded clone.

- TRBJ2-7 TRBV19 - TGTGCCAGTAGTACTGAGGGGGACGAGCAGTACTTC CASSTEGDEQYF
- TRBJ1-2 TRBV19 - TGTGCCAGTAGTACCCCCGGGGCAGGGCTCGATGGCTACACCTTC CASSTPGAGLDGYTF
TRBD1 TRBJ1-5 TRBV4-2 - TGTGCCAGCAGCAGCGACAGGGTAATCGGCAGCAATCAGCCCCAGCATTTT CASSSDRVIGSNQPQHF
- TRBJ2-2 TRBV25-1 once TGTGCCAGCAGTGAATGGACCGGGGAGCTGTTTTTT CASSEWTGELFF
TRBD1 TRBJ2-7 TRBV5-1 - TGCGCCAGCAGCCCCGGGACAGGGCTTAGGTACGAGCAGTACTTC CASSPGTGLRYEQYF
TRBD2 TRBJ2-7 TRBV28 - TGTGCCAGCAGGGCGGGGACTAGCGGACCCTACGAGCAGTACTTC CASRAGTSGPYEQYF
- TRBJ2-7 TRBV5-1 - TGCGCCAGCAGCTTGGGGCGGGACTCCTACGAGCAGTACTTC CASSLGRDSYEQYF
- TRBJ2-1 TRBV2 - TGTGCCAGCAGTCTAGCAATGAACAATGAGCAGTTCTTC CASSLAMNNEQFF
TRBD1 TRBJ2-7 TRBV27 - TGTGCCAGCAGGGGACAGGGGGCATCCGAGCAGTACTTC CASRGQGASEQYF
TRBD2 TRBJ2-1 TRBV6-5 - TGTGCCAGCAGTTACTCCGGACTAGCGGGAGGTAATGAGCAGTTCTTC CASSYSGLAGGNEQFF
TRBD1 TRBJ1-1 TRBV4-1 once TGCGCCAGCAGCCGAATACTACTAGGGACAGGGAACACTGAAGCTTTCTTT CASSRILLGTGNTEAFF
TRBD2 TRBJ2-3 TRBV10-3 - TGTGCCATCACTCCCTCGGGACTAGCGGGAATCTTTTCAGGCTCAGATACGCAGTATTTT CAITPSGLAGIFSGSDTQYF
- TRBJ1-2 TRBV5-4 - TGTGCCAGCAGCTTGGCTGGGATTTACTATGGCTACACCTTC CASSLAGIYYGYTF
TRBD2 TRBJ2-5 TRBV28 - TGTGCCAGCAGGGGCCGGGGGGGGAGTAAGACCCAGTACTTC CASRGRGGSKTQYF
TRBD2 TRBJ2-2 TRBV11-2 once TGTGCCAGCAGCTTAGAAGCGGGAGTGGCCGGGGAGCTGTTTTTT CASSLEAGVAGELFF
- TRBJ2-7 TRBV6-5 - TGTGCCAGCAGTTCCCCCGGGACGGCCGTCTACGAGCAGTACTTC CASSSPGTAVYEQYF
- TRBJ1-5 TRBV28 - TGTGCCAGCAGTTTGTGGTTCCAGCCCCAGCATTTT CASSLWFQPQHF
- TRBJ2-7 TRBV5-1 once TGCGCCAGTAGCCCAGCCAGCGTTTCCTACGAGCAGTACTTC CASSPASVSYEQYF
- TRBJ1-5 TRBV18 once TGTGCCAGCTCACCACTCCCTTTCGTTGAGGGAGGACAAAATCAGCCCCAGCATTTT CASSPLPFVEGGQNQPQHF
- TRBJ2-3 TRBV2 - TGTGCCAGCACCAACGCTCTCAGGGACACAGATACGCAGTATTTT CASTNALRDTDTQYF
TRBD2 TRBJ2-1 TRBV7-2 - TGTGCCAGCAGCTGGGTGGGACTAGCGGGAGTAGGTGAGCAGTTCTTC CASSWVGLAGVGEQFF
TRBD1 TRBJ2-7 TRBV28 - TGTGCCAGCAGTTCCTTTCGTTGGGGACAGGTCTCCTACGAGCAGTACTTC CASSSFRWGQVSYEQYF
- TRBJ2-7 TRBV7-2 few TGTGCCAGCCGCCGGCCCCCGGACTACGAGCAGTACTTC CASRRPPDYEQYF
- TRBJ2-7 TRBV7-8 - TGTGCCAGCAGCTTAGGGTGGGGGGGCCGCGAGCAGTACTTC CASSLGWGGREQYF
- TRBJ2-7 TRBV11-2 - TGTGCCAGCAACGGAGAGAGGGAAACAACTTTCTACGAGCAGTACTTC CASNGERETTFYEQYF
- TRBJ1-5 TRBV28 - TGTGCCAGCAGTTCTCCCGGCAATCAGCCCCAGCATTTT CASSSPGNQPQHF
TRBD2 TRBJ2-5 TRBV7-2 - TGTGCCAGCAGCTGGGGACTAGCGGGAGGCTCGGAGACCCAGTACTTC CASSWGLAGGSETQYF
TRBD1 TRBJ2-7 TRBV18 - TGTGCCAGCTCATCTGGGACAGGGGATTTCTACGAGCAGTACTTC CASSSGTGDFYEQYF
TRBD2 TRBJ2-7 TRBV19 - TGTGCCAGTATACACGGGGAGGGCTACTTC CASIHGEGYF
- TRBJ2-5 TRBV5-6 once TGTGCCAGCAGCTATACTCGGGAGACCCAGTACTTC CASSYTRETQYF
TRBD1 TRBJ2-5 TRBV10-1 - TGCGCCAGCAGTGAGGCCCCGGACAGGGCGGGGACCCAGTACTTC CASSEAPDRAGTQYF
- TRBJ2-7 TRBV20-1 - TGCAGTGTTAGTTCCGGGTACGAGCAGTACTTC CSVSSGYEQYF
- TRBJ1-1 TRBV19 - TGTGCCACCTCCGGGCTGATCTGGGACACTGAAGCTTTCTTT CATSGLIWDTEAFF
TRBD1 TRBJ1-5 TRBV7-9 - TGTGCCAGCAGCTTAGCTGGACAGGGGAACAATCAGCCCCAGCATTTT CASSLAGQGNNQPQHF
- TRBJ1-2 TRBV5-6 - TGTGCCAGCAGCTTGGGCGGAGTAAGGTATGGCTACACCTTC CASSLGGVRYGYTF
TRBD2 TRBJ2-7 TRBV28 - TGTGCCAGCAGTATAGGTAGCGGGATCTACGAGCAGTACTTC CASSIGSGIYEQYF
- TRBJ2-7 TRBV4-2 - TGTGCCAGCAGCCAAGATAGAGACAGTCCTTACGAGCAGTACTTC CASSQDRDSPYEQYF
- TRBJ1-2 TRBV15 - TGTGCCACCAGCAGGGGGTCGATACAACCCTATGGCTACACCTTC CATSRGSIQPYGYTF
TRBD2 TRBJ2-7 TRBV4-1 - TGCGCCAGCAGCCAAAAACTAAGCGGGAGTGACGAGCAGTACTTC CASSQKLSGSDEQYF
- TRBJ2-7 TRBV30 - TGTGCCTGGAGAGCCCAGTTAGGGTTCGAGCAGTACTTC CAWRAQLGFEQYF
TRBD2 TRBJ2-1 TRBV5-1 - TGCGCCAGCAGCCTGAGGACCGGGACTAGGAGTATCAATGAGCAGTTCTTC CASSLRTGTRSINEQFF
- TRBJ2-7 TRBV28 - TGTGCCAGCAGTTTCGCGGGGGGGACAGGGGTCATCTACGAGCAGTACTTC CASSFAGGTGVIYEQYF
TRBD1 TRBJ1-1 TRBV6-1 - TGTGCCAGCAGTGTACAGGGGGACGGAGCTTTCTTT CASSVQGDGAFF
- TRBJ2-1 TRBV18 - TGTGCCAGCTCAAATTACCCCACAGCTACGGACTACAATGAGCAGTTCTTC CASSNYPTATDYNEQFF
- TRBJ2-3 TRBV7-9 - TGTGCCAGCAGCGCGATGAACACAGATACGCAGTATTTT CASSAMNTDTQYF
- TRBJ1-5 TRBV19 - TGTGCCAGTAGTCCCCGACAGGTCAGCAATCAGCCCCAGCATTTT CASSPRQVSNQPQHF
- TRBJ2-5 TRBV11-2 - TGTGCCAGCAGCTTAGTTTTCAGGGGAGAGACCCAGTACTTC CASSLVFRGETQYF
TRBD1 TRBJ2-2 TRBV18 - TGTGCCAGCTCAGCTCGACAGGGAGTGGAGTCCGGGGAGCTGTTTTTT CASSARQGVESGELFF
- TRBJ2-1 TRBV28 - TGTGCCAGCAGCCTGAGGGGGGCCCGCTACAATGAGCAGTTCTTC CASSLRGARYNEQFF
- TRBJ2-1 TRBV6-5 - TGTGCCAGCAGTCCGGACTACTTCTTCTACAATGAGCAGTTCTTC CASSPDYFFYNEQFF